This T cell receptor beta chain was captured in a study of T cells after posttransplantation cyclophosphamide. TCRdb's copy holds only in-frame clones and misses some; the assay was immunoSEQ multiplex PCR. Among under 20,000 clones listed, about 93% were seen once. The naive gate required viable CD3+CD4+ or CD3+CD8+ cells with CCR7+CD45RA+CD45RO-CD95-CD27+CD28+ phenotype. Sequencing was carried out using naive CD4+ T cells sorted from blood. This receptor was identified in a woman aged 50 to 65 in good health and a related stem cell transplant donor.

This chain's CDR3 is CASSLGTGFYEQYF. CDR3 bases: TGTGCCAGCTCACTCGGGACAGGGTTCTACGAGCAGTACTTC. This chain uses TRBV18 with TRBJ2-7, with 9 nucleotides matching TRBD1. This CDR3 spans 14 amino acids. CDR1 is KGHSH, CDR2 LQKENI, per germline. J was trimmed by 3 bases and V by 4 bases; bases with no gene match: 4.